These T cell receptor beta chains were read from a single sample in a study of blood T cell repertoires in COVID-19. Repertoires were generated with immunoSEQ multiplex PCR, while TCRdb's copy carries only in-frame clones and drops some. The sample lists more than 250,000 clones, roughly 87% occurring once. The material sequenced was PBMCs or T cells enriched from blood (not recorded which). The origin of the receptors is a woman aged 25 to 39 who had recovered from COVID-19. The CDR3 runs from the conserved cysteine through the conserved F or W. The D gene is left open where the match is weak. Clone size is stated in some rows and not others, as once, few, many or a class when expanded.

>TRBJ2-7|TRBV29-1|TRBD2|.
TGCAGCGTCCCGGGACTAGCGGACGAGCAGTACTTC
CSVPGLADEQYF
>TRBJ1-5|TRBV6-5|.|.
TGTGCCAGCCACCAAGAGCCCAATCAGCCCCAGCATTTT
CASHQEPNQPQHF
>TRBJ1-5|TRBV27|.|.
TGTGCCAGCAGCTTACAGGGTTTCGGTCAGCCCCAGCATTTT
CASSLQGFGQPQHF
>TRBJ2-2|TRBV7-2|TRBD2|.
TGTGCCAGCAGCTTAGCGAGCGGGGGGCGGACCGGGGAGCTGTTTTTT
CASSLASGGRTGELFF
>TRBJ1-2|TRBV7-2|.|.
TGTGCCAGCAGCGCTATGCCACGTTATGGCTACACCTTC
CASSAMPRYGYTF
>TRBJ2-2|TRBV11-3|.|.
TGTGCCAGCAGCTTCAGGGACACCGGGGAGCTGTTTTTT
CASSFRDTGELFF
>TRBJ1-2|TRBV21-1|.|.
TGTGCCAGCAGCAAATTTCGGGGGGCGCGTGGCTACACCTTC
CASSKFRGARGYTF
>TRBJ1-2|TRBV3-1/TRBV3-2|TRBD1|.
TGTGCCAGCAGCCACAGACAGGGGGCATTCGGCTACACCTTC
CASSHRQGAFGYTF
>TRBJ1-2|TRBV28|.|.
TGTGCCAGCAGCGGTACAGGGTTTAGTCACTATGGCTACACCTTC
CASSGTGFSHYGYTF
>TRBJ1-1|TRBV7-6|TRBD1|.
TGTGCCAGCAGCTTAGTGGGGACAGGGAACACTGAAGCTTTCTTT
CASSLVGTGNTEAFF
>TRBJ1-5|TRBV30|.|.
TGTGCCTGGAGTCTACAAGGCGGGGGTTCGCCCCAGCATTTT
CAWSLQGGGSPQHF
>TRBJ1-4|TRBV7-9|.|.
TGTGCCAGCAGCTCCGCCACTGGGGGGGATGAAAAACTGTTTTTT
CASSSATGGDEKLFF
>TRBJ2-1|TRBV18|TRBD1|once
TGTGCCAGCTCACCAGTGGGGACAGCAAATTACAATGAGCAGTTCTTC
CASSPVGTANYNEQFF
>TRBJ1-2|TRBV7-3|.|.
TGTGCCAGCAGCTTCGCGGGGACCTATGGCTACACCTTC
CASSFAGTYGYTF
>TRBJ1-1|TRBV7-9|.|.
TGTGCCAGCAGCTTAGCTCCGGAAGCTTTCTTT
CASSLAPEAFF
>TRBJ2-7|TRBV11-2|TRBD2|once
TGTGCCAGCAAGGAAGCGGGGGCCTCCTACGAGCAGTACTTC
CASKEAGASYEQYF
>TRBJ1-1|TRBV11-1|.|.
TGTGCCAGCAGCTTACCAGTGAACACTGAAGCTTTCTTT
CASSLPVNTEAFF
>TRBJ2-2|TRBV4-2|.|.
TGTGCCAGCAGCCAAGTCTTAGATTTGGTCGGGGAGCTGTTTTTT
CASSQVLDLVGELFF
>TRBJ2-1|TRBV19|TRBD1|.
TGTGCCAGTAGTATTACTACAGGGGGAAGAGAGCAGTTCTTC
CASSITTGGREQFF
>TRBJ1-1|TRBV11-2|TRBD1|.
TGTGCCAGCAGCTTTTCTATAGGGACAGGGGGCCAAATGGCTTTCTTT
CASSFSIGTGGQMAFF
>TRBJ2-1|TRBV7-9|.|.
TGTGCCAGCAGCTTAATCGGGTTCTCCTACAATGAGCAGTTCTTC
CASSLIGFSYNEQFF
>TRBJ1-4|TRBV7-6|TRBD1|.
TGTGCCAGCAGCTCCAACCGGCGACAGGGAACTAATGAAAAACTGTTTTTT
CASSSNRRQGTNEKLFF
>TRBJ1-1|TRBV5-6|TRBD1|once
TGTGCCAGCAGCTTAAGGGGGCTGGCGAACACTGAAGCTTTCTTT
CASSLRGLANTEAFF
>TRBJ2-1|TRBV7-7|TRBD1|.
TGTGCTAGCAGCTTAGGGACAGGGGCCTTAGGCAATGAGCAGTTCTTC
CASSLGTGALGNEQFF
>TRBJ1-2|TRBV7-8|.|.
TGTGCCAGCAGCTGGGGGGATGGCTACACCTTC
CASSWGDGYTF
>TRBJ2-4|TRBV6-5|.|.
TGTGCCAGCAGGAATAGGGGAGCCAAAAACATTCAGTACTTC
CASRNRGAKNIQYF
>TRBJ2-2|TRBV29-1|TRBD1|.
TGCAGCGCACGGACAGGGACGAACACCGGGGAGCTGTTTTTT
CSARTGTNTGELFF
>TRBJ1-5|TRBV6-5|TRBD1|.
TGTGCCAGCAGTCCCGGGACAGGGGGCGATCAGCCCCAGCATTTT
CASSPGTGGDQPQHF
>TRBJ1-5|TRBV20-1|.|.
TGCAGTGCTACCGTACAGGGGCCCCAGCATTTT
CSATVQGPQHF
>TRBJ2-1|TRBV7-3|TRBD2|.
TGTGCCAGCAGCCTTAGCGGGGGGAACAATGAGCAGTTCTTC
CASSLSGGNNEQFF
>TRBJ1-5|TRBV6-5|.|.
TGTGCCAGCAGTTCCGCGCGGACAGACAATCAGCCCCAGCATTTT
CASSSARTDNQPQHF
>TRBJ2-7|TRBV7-6|.|.
TGTGCCAGCAGCTCAAACGACAGGTCCCGCTACGAGCAGTACTTC
CASSSNDRSRYEQYF
>TRBJ1-2|TRBV10-3|TRBD1|.
TGTGCCATCAGTGAGTCGGGGACAGGGGCTGGCTACACCTTC
CAISESGTGAGYTF
>TRBJ1-3|TRBV6-6|.|few
TGTGCCAGCAGCCCCCTCGTGAGTTCTGGAAACACCATATATTTT
CASSPLVSSGNTIYF
>TRBJ2-1|TRBV7-2|.|.
TGTGCCAGCAGCCCATCGGCGGGAAACAATGAGCAGTTCTTC
CASSPSAGNNEQFF